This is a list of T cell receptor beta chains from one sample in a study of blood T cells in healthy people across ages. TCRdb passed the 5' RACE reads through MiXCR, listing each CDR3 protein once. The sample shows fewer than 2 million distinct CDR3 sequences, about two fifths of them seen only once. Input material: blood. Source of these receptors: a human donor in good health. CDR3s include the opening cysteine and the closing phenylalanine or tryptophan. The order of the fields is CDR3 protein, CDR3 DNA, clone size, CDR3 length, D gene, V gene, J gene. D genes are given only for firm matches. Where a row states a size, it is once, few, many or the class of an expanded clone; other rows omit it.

cdr3_aa: CASSPGLAGVRQFF
cdr3_nt: TGTGCCAGCAGCCCAGGACTAGCGGGGGTGAGGCAGTTCTTC
clone_size: NA
cdr3_length: 14
d_call: TRBD2
v_call: TRBV12-3/TRBV12-4
j_call: TRBJ2-1

cdr3_aa: CASSLKEGFSYEQYF
cdr3_nt: TGCGCCAGCAGCTTGAAGGAGGGGTTTTCCTACGAGCAGTACTTC
clone_size: NA
cdr3_length: 15
d_call: NA
v_call: TRBV5-1
j_call: TRBJ2-7

cdr3_aa: CASSAGSLQTQYF
cdr3_nt: TGTGCCAGCAGTGCAGGGTCCCTACAGACCCAGTACTTC
clone_size: NA
cdr3_length: 13
d_call: NA
v_call: TRBV27
j_call: TRBJ2-5

cdr3_aa: CASSLDRHEGSEGYF
cdr3_nt: TGTGCCAGCAGCTTAGATAGACATGAGGGGAGTGAGGGGTACTTC
clone_size: NA
cdr3_length: 15
d_call: NA
v_call: TRBV11-2
j_call: TRBJ2-5

cdr3_aa: CASSLATRPTGGEGYTF
cdr3_nt: TGTGCCAGCAGCTTAGCCACCCGTCCAACAGGGGGAGAAGGCTACACCTTC
clone_size: few
cdr3_length: 17
d_call: TRBD1
v_call: TRBV7-2
j_call: TRBJ1-2

cdr3_aa: CASEGDVYNEQFF
cdr3_nt: TGTGCCAGCGAAGGGGACGTCTACAATGAGCAGTTCTTC
clone_size: few
cdr3_length: 13
d_call: NA
v_call: TRBV6-2/TRBV6-3
j_call: TRBJ2-1

cdr3_aa: CATHSGGATFVVRDEQYF
cdr3_nt: TGTGCCACCCATAGCGGGGGGGCCACATTTGTAGTTAGAGACGAGCAGTACTTC
clone_size: NA
cdr3_length: 18
d_call: TRBD2
v_call: TRBV6-1
j_call: TRBJ2-7

cdr3_aa: CASSQTSNEQYF
cdr3_nt: TGTGCCAGCAGCCAAACCTCCAATGAGCAGTACTTC
clone_size: NA
cdr3_length: 12
d_call: NA
v_call: TRBV3-1
j_call: TRBJ2-4

cdr3_aa: CASSSNRGVGYGYTF
cdr3_nt: TGTGCCAGCAGTTCCAACAGGGGAGTTGGCTATGGCTACACCTTC
clone_size: few
cdr3_length: 15
d_call: TRBD1
v_call: TRBV13
j_call: TRBJ1-2

cdr3_aa: CASGPDLVSREQYF
cdr3_nt: TGTGCCAGCGGCCCAGATTTGGTGAGCCGCGAGCAGTACTTC
clone_size: NA
cdr3_length: 14
d_call: NA
v_call: TRBV7-9
j_call: TRBJ2-7

cdr3_aa: CASSLLSGTTNKQYF
cdr3_nt: TGTGCCAGCAGTTTATTATCCGGAACTACCAACAAGCAGTACTTC
clone_size: NA
cdr3_length: 15
d_call: NA
v_call: TRBV27
j_call: TRBJ2-5

cdr3_aa: CASRPRLGGAYNEQFF
cdr3_nt: TGTGCCAGCAGGCCCAGGTTAGGGGGGGCCTACAATGAGCAGTTCTTC
clone_size: NA
cdr3_length: 16
d_call: NA
v_call: TRBV7-2
j_call: TRBJ2-1

cdr3_aa: CASTLETGQVYSNQPQHF
cdr3_nt: TGTGCCAGCACCTTGGAGACGGGACAGGTGTATAGCAATCAGCCCCAGCATTTT
clone_size: NA
cdr3_length: 18
d_call: TRBD1
v_call: TRBV12-3/TRBV12-4
j_call: TRBJ1-5

cdr3_aa: CASSLPGREQYF
cdr3_nt: TGTGCCAGCAGTTTACCAGGACGCGAGCAGTACTTC
clone_size: few
cdr3_length: 12
d_call: NA
v_call: TRBV28
j_call: TRBJ2-7

cdr3_aa: CASSQVYYGGAGNTIYF
cdr3_nt: TGTGCCAGCAGCCAAGTCTACTATGGAGGGGCTGGAAACACCATATATTTT
clone_size: NA
cdr3_length: 17
d_call: NA
v_call: TRBV4-2
j_call: TRBJ1-3

cdr3_aa: CASCIGSGGFNSPLHF
cdr3_nt: TGTGCCAGTTGTATAGGATCCGGGGGTTTTAATTCACCCCTCCACTTT
clone_size: NA
cdr3_length: 16
d_call: NA
v_call: TRBV19
j_call: TRBJ1-6

cdr3_aa: CASSPRSGGGADTQYF
cdr3_nt: TGTGCCAGCAGTCCCCGCTCGGGGGGGGGAGCAGATACGCAGTATTTT
clone_size: few
cdr3_length: 16
d_call: TRBD2
v_call: TRBV7-2
j_call: TRBJ2-3

cdr3_aa: CSVLDPTGLLGGQYF
cdr3_nt: TGCAGCGTACTTGACCCTACAGGGCTACTGGGCGGGCAGTACTTC
clone_size: NA
cdr3_length: 15
d_call: NA
v_call: TRBV29-1
j_call: TRBJ2-5

cdr3_aa: CASSFWREGAQETQYF
cdr3_nt: TGTGCCAGCAGCTTCTGGAGGGAAGGGGCCCAAGAGACCCAGTACTTC
clone_size: few
cdr3_length: 16
d_call: NA
v_call: TRBV11-2
j_call: TRBJ2-5

cdr3_aa: CATSDRRQGGRTEAFF
cdr3_nt: TGTGCCACCAGTGATCGGAGACAGGGCGGGAGGACTGAAGCTTTCTTT
clone_size: NA
cdr3_length: 16
d_call: TRBD1
v_call: TRBV24-1
j_call: TRBJ1-1

cdr3_aa: CASSLLGRWADTQYF
cdr3_nt: TGTGCCAGCAGCTTATTGGGGAGGTGGGCAGATACGCAGTATTTT
clone_size: NA
cdr3_length: 15
d_call: NA
v_call: TRBV7-3
j_call: TRBJ2-3

cdr3_aa: CSVTGLAGGQGIQYF
cdr3_nt: TGCAGCGTTACTGGACTAGCGGGGGGACAGGGCATTCAGTACTTC
clone_size: NA
cdr3_length: 15
d_call: TRBD2
v_call: TRBV29-1
j_call: TRBJ2-4

cdr3_aa: CASSKHRDPPKTQYF
cdr3_nt: TGTGCCAGCAGCAAACACCGGGACCCGCCTAAAACCCAGTACTTC
clone_size: once
cdr3_length: 15
d_call: NA
v_call: TRBV11-2
j_call: TRBJ2-5

cdr3_aa: CASSQRRDGRLEQYF
cdr3_nt: TGTGCCAGCAGCCAGAGACGGGACGGCCGTCTGGAGCAGTACTTC
clone_size: NA
cdr3_length: 15
d_call: NA
v_call: TRBV3-1
j_call: TRBJ2-7

cdr3_aa: CASSYPNNLQGREKLFF
cdr3_nt: TGTGCCAGCAGTTACCCCAACAACTTACAGGGGCGGGAAAAACTGTTTTTT
clone_size: few
cdr3_length: 17
d_call: TRBD1
v_call: TRBV6-6
j_call: TRBJ1-4

cdr3_aa: CASSFRGNEQYF
cdr3_nt: TGTGCCAGCAGTTTTAGAGGGAACGAGCAGTACTTC
clone_size: many
cdr3_length: 12
d_call: NA
v_call: TRBV12-3/TRBV12-4
j_call: TRBJ2-7

cdr3_aa: CASRKGGERGNTEAFF
cdr3_nt: TGTGCCAGCAGGAAGGGTGGAGAAAGGGGGAACACTGAAGCTTTCTTT
clone_size: few
cdr3_length: 16
d_call: NA
v_call: TRBV6-6
j_call: TRBJ1-1

cdr3_aa: CASSRFTGITDTQYF
cdr3_nt: TGTGCCAGCAGCCGGTTCACAGGAATTACAGATACGCAGTATTTT
clone_size: NA
cdr3_length: 15
d_call: NA
v_call: TRBV28
j_call: TRBJ2-3

cdr3_aa: CASSQGPYQETQYF
cdr3_nt: TGCGCCAGCAGCCAAGGTCCGTATCAAGAGACCCAGTACTTC
clone_size: NA
cdr3_length: 14
d_call: NA
v_call: TRBV4-3
j_call: TRBJ2-5

cdr3_aa: CASSLDRVPETQYF
cdr3_nt: TGTGCCAGCAGCTTGGACAGGGTCCCAGAGACCCAGTACTTC
clone_size: NA
cdr3_length: 14
d_call: TRBD1
v_call: TRBV7-2
j_call: TRBJ2-5

cdr3_aa: CASSKINYGYTF
cdr3_nt: TGTGCCAGCAGCAAGATTAACTATGGCTACACCTTC
clone_size: NA
cdr3_length: 12
d_call: NA
v_call: TRBV28
j_call: TRBJ1-2